This T cell receptor beta chain was recorded in a study of T cells in Graves' hyperthyroidism and ophthalmopathy. The authors took PBMCs from 10 ml fresh peripheral blood. TCR beta CDR3 region amplification was performed from RNA transcripts. When the TCR CDR3 underwent first-round RT-PCR, the HTBI primer set was used. One entry per CDR3 protein results from TCRdb running MiXCR on the multiplex PCR reads. Of 350,000 to 400,000 distinct CDR3 sequences listed, approximately 20% were seen once; the top ten hold 3% to 4%. Sequenced: blood. The sequence came from a woman under 30 with Graves' hyperthyroidism.

CDR3 DNA: TGCGCCAGCAGCCTCGGAGCTCCGGGACAGGGGGCCTACGAGCAGTACTTC. The encoded protein is CASSLGAPGQGAYEQYF. This chain links TRBV4-1 with TRBJ2-7, with TRBD1 identical over 11 bases. CDR3 length: 17 residues. The germline V gene encodes CDR1 MGHRA and CDR2 YSYEKL. V shed 4 bases, J shed 2 bases, and the junction held 10 bases outside the gene matches.